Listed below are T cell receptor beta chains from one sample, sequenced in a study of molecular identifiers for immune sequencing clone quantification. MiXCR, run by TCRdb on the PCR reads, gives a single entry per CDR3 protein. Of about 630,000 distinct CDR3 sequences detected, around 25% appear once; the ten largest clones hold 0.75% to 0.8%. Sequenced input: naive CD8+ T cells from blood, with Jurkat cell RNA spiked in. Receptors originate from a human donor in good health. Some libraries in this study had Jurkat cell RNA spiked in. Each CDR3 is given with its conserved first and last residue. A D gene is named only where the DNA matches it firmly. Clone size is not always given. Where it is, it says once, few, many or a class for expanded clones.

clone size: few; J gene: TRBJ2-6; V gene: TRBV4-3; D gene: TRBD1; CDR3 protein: CASSQWDSKTAGANVLTF; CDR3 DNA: TGCGCCAGCAGCCAATGGGACAGCAAGACAGCTGGGGCCAACGTCCTGACTTTC
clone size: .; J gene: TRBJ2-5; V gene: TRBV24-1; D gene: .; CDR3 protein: CATSDLSDGAETQYF; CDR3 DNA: TGTGCCACCAGTGATTTGTCGGACGGTGCCGAGACCCAGTACTTC
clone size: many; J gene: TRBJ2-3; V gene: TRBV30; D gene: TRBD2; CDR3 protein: CAWSFSSGGGDTQYF; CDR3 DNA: TGTGCCTGGAGTTTTTCTAGCGGGGGAGGTGATACGCAGTATTTT
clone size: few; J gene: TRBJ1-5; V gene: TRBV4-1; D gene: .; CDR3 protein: CASSQDTGIQPQHF; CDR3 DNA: TGCGCCAGCAGCCAAGATACGGGGATTCAGCCCCAGCATTTT
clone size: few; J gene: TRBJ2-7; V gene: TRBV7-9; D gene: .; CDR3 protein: CASSLWDARQYF; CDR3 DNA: TGTGCCAGCAGCTTATGGGACGCCCGACAGTACTTC
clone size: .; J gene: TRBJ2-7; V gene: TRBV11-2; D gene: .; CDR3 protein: CASSLNSGPYEQYF; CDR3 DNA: TGTGCCAGCAGCTTAAATAGCGGACCCTACGAGCAGTACTTC
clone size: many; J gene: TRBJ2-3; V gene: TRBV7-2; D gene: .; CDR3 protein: CASSPPILSTDTQYF; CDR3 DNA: TGTGCCAGCAGCCCGCCGATCCTAAGCACAGATACGCAGTATTTT
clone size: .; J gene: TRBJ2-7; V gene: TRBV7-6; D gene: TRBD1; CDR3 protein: CASSWLDPRDRSSYEQYF; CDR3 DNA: TGTGCCAGCAGCTGGCTCGACCCCCGGGACAGGAGCTCCTACGAGCAGTACTTC
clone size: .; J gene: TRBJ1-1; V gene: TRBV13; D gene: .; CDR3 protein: CASSFSVTGLNTEAFF; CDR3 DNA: TGTGCCAGCAGCTTCTCAGTTACAGGATTGAACACTGAAGCTTTCTTT
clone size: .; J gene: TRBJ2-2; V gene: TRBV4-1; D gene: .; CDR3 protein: CASSHGTANTGELFF; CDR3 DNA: TGCGCCAGCAGCCACGGGACGGCGAACACCGGGGAGCTGTTTTTT
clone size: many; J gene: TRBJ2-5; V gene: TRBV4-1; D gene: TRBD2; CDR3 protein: CASSHFLAGGEETQYF; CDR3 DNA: TGCGCCAGCAGCCACTTCTTAGCGGGGGGAGAAGAGACCCAGTACTTC
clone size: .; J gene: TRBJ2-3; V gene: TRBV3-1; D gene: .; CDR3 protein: CASSQVTGTPADTQYF; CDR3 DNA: TGTGCCAGCAGCCAAGTAACGGGGACTCCGGCAGATACGCAGTATTTT
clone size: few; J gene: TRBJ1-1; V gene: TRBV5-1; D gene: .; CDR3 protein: CASSSIYGTEAFF; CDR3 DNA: TGCGCCAGCAGCTCCATATATGGGACTGAAGCTTTCTTT
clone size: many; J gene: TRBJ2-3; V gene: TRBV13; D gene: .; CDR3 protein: CASSPGTDTQYF; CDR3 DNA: TGTGCCAGCAGCCCAGGGACGGATACGCAGTATTTT
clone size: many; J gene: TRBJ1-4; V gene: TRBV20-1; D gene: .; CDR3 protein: CSARPDIGEKLFF; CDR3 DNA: TGCAGTGCTAGGCCAGACATCGGCGAAAAACTGTTTTTT
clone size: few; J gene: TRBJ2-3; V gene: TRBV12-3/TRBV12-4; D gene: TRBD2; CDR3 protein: CASSLGTSGVGDTQYF; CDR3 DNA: TGTGCCAGCAGTTTGGGGACTAGCGGGGTAGGAGATACGCAGTATTTT
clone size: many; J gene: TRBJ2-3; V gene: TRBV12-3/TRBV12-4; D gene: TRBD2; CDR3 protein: CASSPVIGTSGSSTDTQYF; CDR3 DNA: TGTGCCAGCAGTCCGGTAATTGGGACTAGCGGGTCTTCCACAGATACGCAGTATTTT
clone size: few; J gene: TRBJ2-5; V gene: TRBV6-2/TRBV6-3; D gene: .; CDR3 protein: CASSYPNQETQYF; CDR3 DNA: TGTGCCAGCAGTTACCCTAACCAAGAGACCCAGTACTTC
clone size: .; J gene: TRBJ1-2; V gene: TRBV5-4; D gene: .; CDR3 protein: CASSPGDGAFGYTF; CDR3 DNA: TGTGCCAGCAGCCCGGGGGACGGGGCATTTGGCTACACCTTC
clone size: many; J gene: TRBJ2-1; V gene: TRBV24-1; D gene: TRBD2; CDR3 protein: CATTAGVDNEQFF; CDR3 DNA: TGTGCCACCACAGCGGGAGTAGACAATGAGCAGTTCTTC
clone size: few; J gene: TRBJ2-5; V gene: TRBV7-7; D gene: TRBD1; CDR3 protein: CASSLAIGTGYQETQYF; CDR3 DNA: TGTGCTAGCAGCTTAGCTATCGGGACAGGGTACCAAGAGACCCAGTACTTC
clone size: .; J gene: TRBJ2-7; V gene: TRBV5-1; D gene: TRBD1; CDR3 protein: CASTPPGTGTGEQYF; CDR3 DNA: TGCGCCAGCACCCCTCCCGGGACAGGGACGGGCGAGCAGTACTTC
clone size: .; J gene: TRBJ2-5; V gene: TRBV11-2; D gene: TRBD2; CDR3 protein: CASSSHREGWQETQYF; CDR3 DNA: TGTGCCAGCAGTTCCCATAGGGAGGGATGGCAAGAGACCCAGTACTTC
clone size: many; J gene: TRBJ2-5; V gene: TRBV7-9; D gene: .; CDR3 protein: CASSPVGRGEDQETQYF; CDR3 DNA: TGTGCCAGCAGCCCCGTCGGCCGAGGAGAGGACCAAGAGACCCAGTACTTC
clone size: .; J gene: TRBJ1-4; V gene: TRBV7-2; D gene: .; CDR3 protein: CASSLVATEKLFF; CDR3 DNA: TGTGCCAGCAGCTTAGTGGCAACTGAAAAACTGTTTTTT
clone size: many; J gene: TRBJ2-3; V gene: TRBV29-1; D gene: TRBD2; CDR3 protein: CSVEGTSGHTADTQYF; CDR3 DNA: TGCAGCGTTGAAGGCACTAGCGGACACACGGCAGATACGCAGTATTTT
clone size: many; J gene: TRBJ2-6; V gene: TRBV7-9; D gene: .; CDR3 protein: CASSSGRISGANVLTF; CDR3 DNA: TGTGCCAGCAGCTCCGGACGGATCTCTGGGGCCAACGTCCTGACTTTC
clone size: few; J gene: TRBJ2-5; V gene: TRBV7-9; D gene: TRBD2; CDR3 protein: CATHPGTSPQETQYF; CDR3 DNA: TGTGCCACCCACCCCGGGACTAGCCCACAAGAGACCCAGTACTTC
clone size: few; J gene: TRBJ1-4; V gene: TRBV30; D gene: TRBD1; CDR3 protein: CAWSVLLDRNEKLFF; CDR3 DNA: TGTGCCTGGAGTGTACTGTTGGACAGGAATGAAAAACTGTTTTTT
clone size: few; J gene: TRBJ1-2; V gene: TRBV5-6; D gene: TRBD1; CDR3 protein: CASSPDRVNYGYTF; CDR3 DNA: TGTGCCAGCAGCCCCGACAGGGTAAACTATGGCTACACCTTC
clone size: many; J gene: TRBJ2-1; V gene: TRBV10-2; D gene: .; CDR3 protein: CASSESGEKQFF; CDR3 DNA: TGCGCCAGCAGTGAGTCGGGGGAGAAGCAGTTCTTC
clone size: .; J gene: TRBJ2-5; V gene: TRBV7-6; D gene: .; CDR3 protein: CASSLRYPDGETQYF; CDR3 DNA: TGTGCCAGCAGCTTACGTTATCCGGACGGGGAGACCCAGTACTTC
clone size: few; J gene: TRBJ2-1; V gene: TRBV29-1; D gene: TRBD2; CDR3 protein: CSVEDRVGRADNERFF; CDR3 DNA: TGCAGCGTTGAAGATCGAGTCGGGAGGGCGGACAATGAGCGGTTCTTC
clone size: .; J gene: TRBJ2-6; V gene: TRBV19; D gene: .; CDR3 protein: CASSMSSRAGANVLTF; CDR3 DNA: TGTGCCAGTAGTATGAGTAGCAGGGCTGGGGCCAACGTCCTGACTTTC
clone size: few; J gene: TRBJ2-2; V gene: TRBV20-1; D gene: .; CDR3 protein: CSARGHTRLTGELFF; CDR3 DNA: TGCAGTGCTCGGGGACATACCCGCTTGACCGGGGAGCTGTTTTTT
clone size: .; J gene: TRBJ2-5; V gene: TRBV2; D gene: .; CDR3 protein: CASMWVAQETQYF; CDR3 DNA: TGTGCCAGCATGTGGGTTGCCCAAGAGACCCAGTACTTC
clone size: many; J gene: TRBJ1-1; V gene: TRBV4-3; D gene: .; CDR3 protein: CASSQDSPENTEAFF; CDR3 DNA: TGCGCCAGCAGCCAAGACTCACCGGAAAACACTGAAGCTTTCTTT
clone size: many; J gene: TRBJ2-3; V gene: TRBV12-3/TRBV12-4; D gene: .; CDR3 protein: CASSLGGGADTQYF; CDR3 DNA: TGTGCCAGCAGTTTAGGCGGCGGGGCAGATACGCAGTATTTT
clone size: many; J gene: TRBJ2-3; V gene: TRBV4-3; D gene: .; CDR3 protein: CASSQDRATGDTQYF; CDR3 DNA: TGCGCCAGCAGCCAAGATCGCGCTACAGGAGATACGCAGTATTTT
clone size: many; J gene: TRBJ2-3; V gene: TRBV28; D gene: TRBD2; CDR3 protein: CASSPLAGGEDTQYF; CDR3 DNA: TGTGCCAGCAGCCCACTAGCGGGAGGTGAAGATACGCAGTATTTT
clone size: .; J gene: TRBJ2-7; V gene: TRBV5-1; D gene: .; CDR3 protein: CASSLAPGDNEQYF; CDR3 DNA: TGCGCCAGCAGCTTGGCCCCAGGGGATAACGAGCAGTACTTC
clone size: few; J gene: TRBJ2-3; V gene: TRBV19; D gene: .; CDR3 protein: CASKPWGGATDTQYF; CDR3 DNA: TGTGCCAGTAAGCCCTGGGGGGGGGCGACAGATACGCAGTATTTT
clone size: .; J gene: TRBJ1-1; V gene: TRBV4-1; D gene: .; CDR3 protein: CASSRDRGWWAFF; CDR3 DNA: TGCGCCAGCAGCCGAGATCGCGGATGGTGGGCTTTCTTT
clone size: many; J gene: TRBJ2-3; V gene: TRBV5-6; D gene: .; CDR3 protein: CASSLPDWKSTDTQYF; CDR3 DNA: TGTGCCAGCAGCTTGCCGGACTGGAAAAGCACAGATACGCAGTATTTT
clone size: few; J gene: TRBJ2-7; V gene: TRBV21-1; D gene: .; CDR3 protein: CASSRDPGREQYF; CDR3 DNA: TGTGCCAGCAGCAGAGATCCAGGGCGGGAGCAGTACTTC
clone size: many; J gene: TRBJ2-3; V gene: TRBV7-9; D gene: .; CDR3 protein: CASSLVPSAITDTQYF; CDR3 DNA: TGTGCCAGCAGCTTAGTTCCTAGCGCGATCACAGATACGCAGTATTTT
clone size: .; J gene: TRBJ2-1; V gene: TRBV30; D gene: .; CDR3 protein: CAWSETGFYHNEQFF; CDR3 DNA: TGTGCCTGGAGTGAAACAGGGTTCTACCACAATGAGCAGTTCTTC
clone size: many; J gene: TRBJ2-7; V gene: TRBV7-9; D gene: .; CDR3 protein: CASSLVPGSEQYF; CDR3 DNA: TGCGCCAGCAGCTTGGTACCGGGGAGCGAGCAGTACTTC
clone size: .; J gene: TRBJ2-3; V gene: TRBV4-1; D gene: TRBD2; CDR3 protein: CASSQVRLSGTSTDTQYF; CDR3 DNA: TGCGCCAGCAGCCAAGTGCGATTAAGCGGGACTAGCACAGATACGCAGTATTTT
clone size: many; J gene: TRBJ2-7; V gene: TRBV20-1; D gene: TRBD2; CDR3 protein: CSARHLAGGPVEQYF; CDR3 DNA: TGCAGTGCTAGGCACCTAGCGGGAGGGCCCGTCGAGCAGTACTTC
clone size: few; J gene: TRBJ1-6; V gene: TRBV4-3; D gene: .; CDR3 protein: CASSQDREPSPLHF; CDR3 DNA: TGCGCCAGCAGCCAAGATAGGGAGCCTTCACCCCTCCACTTT
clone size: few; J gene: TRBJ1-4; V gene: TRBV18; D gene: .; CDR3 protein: CASSPPVAGDEKLFF; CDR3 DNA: TGTGCCAGCTCACCACCGGTGGCAGGTGATGAAAAACTGTTTTTT